The 12 T cell receptor beta chains presented below share a single source sample, sequenced in a study of blood T cell repertoires in COVID-19. Assay used: immunoSEQ multiplex PCR; TCRdb lists only in-frame clones, some missing. The table lists 350,000 to 450,000 clones, around 86% of them singletons, with 3% in the top ten. Sequencing was done on a sample of peripheral blood. The receptor set was obtained from a human donor in a cohort sampled during active COVID-19.

V gene TRBV3-1 (or the pseudogene TRBV3-2) combines with J gene TRBJ2-7; the match to TRBD1 covers 7 bases. The trim removed 1 base at V and 0 bases at J, leaving 0 bases unmatched. The germline V gene has CDR1 LGHDT and CDR2 YNNKEL (reference sequence). The CDR3 extends over 14 amino acids. The CDR3 sequence: CASSQGTGSYEQYF. DNA for the CDR3: TGTGCCAGCAGCCAAGGGACAGGCTCCTACGAGCAGTACTTC.

This clone was detected only once. The CDR3 DNA reads as TGTGCCAGCGGGCGGGGGAGCTCCTACAATGAGCAGTTCTTC. Its protein product is CASGRGSSYNEQFF. The chain employs TRBV14 and TRBJ2-1, with TRBD2 matching 7 bases. Germline values: CDR1 SGHDN, CDR2 FVKESK. J was trimmed by 0 bases and V by 8 bases; bases with no gene match: 4. The CDR3 extends over 14 amino acids.

This rearrangement joins TRBV19 to TRBJ1-2; D possibly corresponds to TRBD1 (6 bases). Germline CDR1 and CDR2: LNHDA and SQIVND (reference sequence). The CDR3 extends over 15 amino acids. The germline V and J ends were trimmed by 3 bases and 2 bases, with 13 bases remaining between them. CDR3 region: CASSIPGGPNYGYTF. The CDR3 DNA reads TGTGCCAGTAGTATTCCGGGGGGCCCAAACTATGGCTACACCTTC.

This rearrangement joins TRBV18 to TRBJ1-4, with D perhaps TRBD1 (5 bases). The germline V gene encodes CDR1 KGHSH and CDR2 LQKENI. This CDR3 spans 16 amino acids. V dropped 3 bases and J dropped 7 bases, with 18 bases sitting between them. CDR3: CASSPSDSPKGEKLFF. CDR3 in DNA: TGTGCCAGCTCACCGTCAGACAGCCCCAAAGGTGAAAAACTGTTTTTT.

The J gene is TRBJ2-3, the V gene TRBV4-2; TRBD2 agrees at 12 bases. The trim removed 4 bases at V and 2 bases at J, leaving 4 bases unmatched. Germline lookup yields CDR1 LGHNA and CDR2 YNFKEQ. CDR3 length equals 16 residues. The CDR3 loop reads CASSLRTSGATDTQYF. The CDR3 bases are TGTGCCAGCAGCCTCCGGACTAGCGGGGCCACAGATACGCAGTATTTT.

The chain couples TRBV5-1 to TRBJ2-1, with TRBD2 matching over 13 bases. Germline V CDR1 and CDR2: SGHRS, YFSETQ. This CDR3 has 16 residues. V lost 1 base to trimming and J lost 9 bases; unmatched junction nucleotides: 7. The CDR3 DNA follows: TGCGCCAGCAGCTTGAATGGACTAGCGGGAGAGGGTGAGCAGTTCTTC. This sequence encodes CASSLNGLAGEGEQFF.

V usage is TRBV28 and J usage is TRBJ2-3, with D unresolved. Per the germline V gene, CDR1 is MDHEN and CDR2 is SYDVKM. Trimming cost V 4 bases and J 2 bases, with 13 bases left between them. CDR3 length: 15 residues. The CDR3 bases are TGTGCCAGCAGTTCGGCTAGAGATAACACAGATACGCAGTATTTT. It translates to CASSSARDNTDTQYF.

This sequence joins TRBV19 and TRBJ1-3; D uncertain. This CDR3 comprises 16 residues. Germline V gene lookup returns CDR1 LNHDA and CDR2 SQIVND (reference sequence). Trimming left V 5 bases short and J 4 bases short, with 18 bases between. The CDR3 region is CASSFSDGVPGNTIYF. CDR3 sequence (DNA): TGTGCCAGTAGTTTTTCTGACGGGGTGCCCGGAAACACCATATATTTT.

The V call is TRBV18, the J call TRBJ1-3; 7 bases are a match to TRBD1. CDR1 KGHSH and CDR2 LQKENI come from the germline V gene. V dropped 4 bases and J dropped 6; count of bases not matched to a gene: 6. This CDR3 is 14 amino acids long. The CDR3 sequence: CASSRGQSTNTIYF. CDR3 bases: TGTGCCAGCTCACGGGGACAGAGCACAAACACCATATATTTT.

The V gene is TRBV6-6, the J gene TRBJ2-5; TRBD1 aligns across 9 bases. The CDR3 has 16 residues. Germline trimming cut 2 bases from V and 6 bases from J; bases unmatched to any gene: 10. CDR1 and CDR2 from the germline V gene are MNHNY and SVGAGI (reference sequence). Written as DNA, the CDR3 is TGTGCCAGCAGTTACGGGGTGGACAGGGGCTGGAAGACCCAGTACTTC. Translation gives CASSYGVDRGWKTQYF.

This chain links TRBV30 with TRBJ2-1; 8 positions match TRBD1. The V gene end was trimmed by 4 bases and the J gene end by 15 bases; junction bases not matched to a gene: 14. The germline V gene has CDR1 GTSNPN and CDR2 SVGIG (reference sequence). The CDR3 length is 13 residues. The CDR3 coding sequence is TGTGCCTGGAACAATCCTAGACAGGGGAAAGGGTTCTTC. Protein product: CAWNNPRQGKGFF.

V and J are TRBV7-9 and TRBJ2-7; a possible D gene is TRBD2 (6 bases). V was clipped by 3 bases and J by 0 bases, with 15 bases between them. There are 16 residues in the CDR3. The germline gives CDR1 SEHNR, CDR2 FQNEAQ (reference sequence). The CDR3 region has the DNA TGTGCCAGCAGCTTCACCCGGGACTTTTACTCCTACGAGCAGTACTTC. Translated, it gives CASSFTRDFYSYEQYF.